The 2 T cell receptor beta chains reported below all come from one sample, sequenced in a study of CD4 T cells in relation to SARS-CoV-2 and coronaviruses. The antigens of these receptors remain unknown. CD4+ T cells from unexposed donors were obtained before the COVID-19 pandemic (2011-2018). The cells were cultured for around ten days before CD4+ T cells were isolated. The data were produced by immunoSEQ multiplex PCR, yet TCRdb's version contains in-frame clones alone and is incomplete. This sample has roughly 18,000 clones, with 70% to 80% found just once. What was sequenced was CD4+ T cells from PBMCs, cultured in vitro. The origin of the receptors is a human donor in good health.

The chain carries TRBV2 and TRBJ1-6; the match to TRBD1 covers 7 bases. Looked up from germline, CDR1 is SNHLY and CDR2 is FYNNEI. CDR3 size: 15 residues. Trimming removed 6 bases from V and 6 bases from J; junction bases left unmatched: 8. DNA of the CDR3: TGTGCCAGCAGGCTCGGGACAGAGGGTAATTCACCCCTCCACTTT. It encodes CASRLGTEGNSPLHF.

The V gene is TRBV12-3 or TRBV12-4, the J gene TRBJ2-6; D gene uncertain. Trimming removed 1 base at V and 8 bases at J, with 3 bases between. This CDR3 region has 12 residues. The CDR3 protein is CASSLGTNVLTF. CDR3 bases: TGTGCCAGCAGTTTAGGGACCAACGTCCTGACTTTC.